This TCR beta chain is from a study of blood T cell repertoires in COVID-19. This clone was recorded a few times. This table comes from immunoSEQ multiplex PCR, and its TCRdb copy is limited to in-frame clones, with some not included. The sample lists more than 75,000 clones, around nine tenths occurring once. This CDR3 contains 14 residues. The V gene's germline CDR1 is MGHRA and CDR2 YSYEKL. The V gene lost 2 bases and the J gene lost 1 base, with 8 bases spanning the gap. The J gene is TRBJ1-1, the V gene TRBV4-1; D is possibly TRBD1 (5 bases). The sequencing input was peripheral blood. This clonotype was obtained from a man at least 80 years old with active or convalescent COVID-19. This CDR3 reads CASSQRTQNTEAFF. The CDR3 coding sequence is TGCGCCAGCAGCCAAAGGACACAGAACACTGAAGCTTTCTTT.